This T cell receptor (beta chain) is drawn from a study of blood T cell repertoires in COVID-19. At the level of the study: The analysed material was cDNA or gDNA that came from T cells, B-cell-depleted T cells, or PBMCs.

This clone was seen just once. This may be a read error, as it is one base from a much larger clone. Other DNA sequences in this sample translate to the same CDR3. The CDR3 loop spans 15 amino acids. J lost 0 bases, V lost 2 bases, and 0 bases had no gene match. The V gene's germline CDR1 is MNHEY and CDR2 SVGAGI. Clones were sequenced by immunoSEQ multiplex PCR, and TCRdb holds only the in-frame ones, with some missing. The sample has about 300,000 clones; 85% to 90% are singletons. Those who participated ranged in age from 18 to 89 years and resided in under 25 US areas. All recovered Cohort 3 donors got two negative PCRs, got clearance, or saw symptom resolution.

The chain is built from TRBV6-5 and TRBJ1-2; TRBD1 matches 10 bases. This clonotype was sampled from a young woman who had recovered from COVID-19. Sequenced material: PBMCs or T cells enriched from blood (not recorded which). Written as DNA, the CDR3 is TGTGCCAGCAGTTACGGGACAGGGGCTAACTATGGCTACACCTTC. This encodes CASSYGTGANYGYTF.